This T cell receptor (beta chain) was found in a study of Graves' ophthalmopathy and Graves' hyperthyroidism. Study results and limitations: Blood also contained most of the expanded thyroid clonotypes above 0.001 frequency.

The CDR3 is made up of 14 amino acids. CDR3 regions of TCR beta were amplified from RNA transcripts. First-round RT-PCR employed HTBI primers, with a second-round multiplex PCR after it. TCRdb fed the multiplex PCR reads into MiXCR, producing one record per CDR3 protein. The sample holds 500,000 to 700,000 distinct CDR3 sequences; about a fifth are singletons and the top ten take approximately 7%. The source of the PBMCs was 10 ml of fresh peripheral blood. About this clonotype itself: The target antigen is unknown. A read error may explain this, as a much larger clone is one base away.

Sequencing was carried out using peripheral blood. The chain couples TRBV12-3 or TRBV12-4 to TRBJ1-1; D remains unclear. The sequence was obtained from a young woman with stable Graves' hyperthyroidism. Some clones in this sample may be carry-over from other donors' samples. The CDR3 bases are TGTGCCAGCAGAAGTCGGGCTATGAACACTGAAGCTTGCTTT. This sequence encodes CASRSRAMNTEACF.